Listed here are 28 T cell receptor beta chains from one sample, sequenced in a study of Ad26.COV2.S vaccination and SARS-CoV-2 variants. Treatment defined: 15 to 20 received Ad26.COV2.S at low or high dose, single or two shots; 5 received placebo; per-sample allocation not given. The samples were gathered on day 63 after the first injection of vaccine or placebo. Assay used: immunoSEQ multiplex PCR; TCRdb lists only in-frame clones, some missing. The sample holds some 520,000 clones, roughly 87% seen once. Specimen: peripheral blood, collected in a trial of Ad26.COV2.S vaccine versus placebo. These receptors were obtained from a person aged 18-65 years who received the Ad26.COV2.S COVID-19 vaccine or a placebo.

The CDR3 spells CASSARTGDTGELFF. CDR3 nucleotides: TGTGCCAGCAGCGCTAGGACAGGGGACACCGGGGAGCTGTTTTTT. The J gene is TRBJ2-2, the V gene TRBV7-2; 9 positions match TRBD1. The V segment lost 5 bases and the J segment 3 bases; nucleotides outside the gene matches: 4. CDR3 length: 15 amino acids. Germline V lookup: CDR1 SGHTA, CDR2 FQGNSA. Supplemented by reference TRBV7-2 and TRBJ2-2, the full variable domain reads GAGVSQSPSNKVTEKGKDVELRCDPISGHTALYWYRQSLGQGLEFLIYFQGNSAPDKSGLPSDRFSAERTGGSVSTLTIQRTQQEDSAVYLCASSARTGDTGELFFGEGSRLTVL.

This CDR3 reads CASSLTDRQETQYF. Here the CDR3 DNA reads TGTGCCAGCAGCTTAACCGACAGACAAGAGACCCAGTACTTC. The chain couples TRBV5-4 to TRBJ2-5; maybe TRBD1 (5 bases). From germline, CDR1 is SGHNT and CDR2 YYREEE (reference sequence). This CDR3 region has 14 residues. The V end lost 2 bases, the J end lost 2 bases, and 10 bases lay between the germline ends.

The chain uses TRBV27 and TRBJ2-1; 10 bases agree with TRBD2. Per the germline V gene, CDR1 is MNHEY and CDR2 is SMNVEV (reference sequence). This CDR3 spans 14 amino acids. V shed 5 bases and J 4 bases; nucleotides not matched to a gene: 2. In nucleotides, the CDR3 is TGTGCCAGCAGTCAACTAGCGGGGTACAATGAGCAGTTCTTC. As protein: CASSQLAGYNEQFF.

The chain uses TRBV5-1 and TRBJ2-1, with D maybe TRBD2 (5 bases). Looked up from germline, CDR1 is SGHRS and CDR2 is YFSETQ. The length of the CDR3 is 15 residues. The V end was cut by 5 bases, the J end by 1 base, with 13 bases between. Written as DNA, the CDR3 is TGCGCCAGCAGGTCGCGGGCCAGATCCTACAATGAGCAGTTCTTC. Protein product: CASRSRARSYNEQFF. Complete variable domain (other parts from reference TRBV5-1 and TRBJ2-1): KAGVTQTPRYLIKTRGQQVTLSCSPISGHRSVSWYQQTPGQGLQFLFEYFSETQRNKGNFPGRFSGRQFSNSRSEMNVSTLELGDSALYLCASRSRARSYNEQFFGPGTRLTVL.

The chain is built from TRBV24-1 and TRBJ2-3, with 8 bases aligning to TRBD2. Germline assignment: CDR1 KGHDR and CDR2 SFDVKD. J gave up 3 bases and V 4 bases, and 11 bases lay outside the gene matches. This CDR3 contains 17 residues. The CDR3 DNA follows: TGTGCCACCAGTGAAAATCCCCGGGTAGCGGGAACAGATACGCAGTATTTT. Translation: CATSENPRVAGTDTQYF.

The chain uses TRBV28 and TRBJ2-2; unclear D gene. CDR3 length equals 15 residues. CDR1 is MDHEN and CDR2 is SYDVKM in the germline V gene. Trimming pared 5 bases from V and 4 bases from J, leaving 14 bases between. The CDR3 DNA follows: TGTGCCAGCAGTCTTCCCTCTGTAAGCACCGGGGAGCTGTTTTTT. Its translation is CASSLPSVSTGELFF.

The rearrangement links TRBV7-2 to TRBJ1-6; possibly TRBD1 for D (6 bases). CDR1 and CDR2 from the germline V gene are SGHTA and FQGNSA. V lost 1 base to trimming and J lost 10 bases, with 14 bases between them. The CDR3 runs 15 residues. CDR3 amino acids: CASSLGGPVQSPLHF. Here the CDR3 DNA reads TGTGCCAGCAGCTTAGGGGGGCCGGTTCAATCACCCCTCCACTTT.

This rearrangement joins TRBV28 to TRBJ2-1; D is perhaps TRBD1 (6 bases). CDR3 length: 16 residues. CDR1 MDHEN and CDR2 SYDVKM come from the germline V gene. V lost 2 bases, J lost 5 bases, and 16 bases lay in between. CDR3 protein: CASSLPTGWVNNEQFF. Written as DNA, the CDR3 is TGTGCCAGCAGTTTACCCACAGGGTGGGTTAACAATGAGCAGTTCTTC.

The CDR3 DNA follows: TGTGCCAGCAGCCAAACGCTAGCGGGAGGTCGGAATGAGCAGTTCTTC. Translated, it gives CASSQTLAGGRNEQFF. The chain has TRBV3-1 (or the pseudogene TRBV3-2) and TRBJ2-1; 11 nucleotides line up with TRBD2. Looked up from germline, CDR1 is LGHDT and CDR2 is YNNKEL (reference sequence). The CDR3 length is 16 residues. After removal of 2 bases from V and 7 bases from J, the junction contained 7 bases not matched to a gene.

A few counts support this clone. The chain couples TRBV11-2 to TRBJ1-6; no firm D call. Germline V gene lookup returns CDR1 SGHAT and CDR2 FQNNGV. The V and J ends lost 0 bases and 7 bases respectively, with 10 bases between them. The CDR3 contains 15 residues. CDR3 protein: CASSLDQDRNSPLHF. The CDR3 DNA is TGTGCCAGCAGCTTAGATCAAGACCGAAATTCACCCCTCCACTTT.

This CDR3 reads CASSKLAGVTDTQYF. CDR3 bases: TGTGCCAGTAGTAAACTAGCGGGAGTAACAGATACGCAGTATTTT. The J gene is TRBJ2-3, the V gene TRBV19; TRBD2 matches at 11 bases. CDR1 LNHDA and CDR2 SQIVND come from the germline V gene (reference sequence). Trimming took 4 bases from V and 3 from J; bases not matched to a gene: 3. The CDR3 runs 15 residues.

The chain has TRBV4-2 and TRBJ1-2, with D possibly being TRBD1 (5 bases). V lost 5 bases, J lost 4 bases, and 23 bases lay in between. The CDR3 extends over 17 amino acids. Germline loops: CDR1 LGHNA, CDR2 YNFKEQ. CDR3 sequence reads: CASSSPFGHGDGYGYTF. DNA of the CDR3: TGTGCCAGCAGCTCCCCATTCGGACACGGAGATGGCTATGGCTACACCTTC.

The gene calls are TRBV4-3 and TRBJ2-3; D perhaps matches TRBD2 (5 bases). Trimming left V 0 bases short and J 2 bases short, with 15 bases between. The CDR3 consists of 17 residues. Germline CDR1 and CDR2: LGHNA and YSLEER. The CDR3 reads CASSQDQGSGYTDTQYF. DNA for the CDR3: TGCGCCAGCAGCCAAGATCAAGGAAGCGGTTACACAGATACGCAGTATTTT.

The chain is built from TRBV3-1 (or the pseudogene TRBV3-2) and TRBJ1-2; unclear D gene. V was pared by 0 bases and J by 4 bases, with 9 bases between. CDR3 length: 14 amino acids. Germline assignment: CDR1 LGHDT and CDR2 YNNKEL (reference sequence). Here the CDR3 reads CASSQDLYSYGYTF. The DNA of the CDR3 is TGTGCCAGCAGCCAAGATCTGTACAGCTATGGCTACACCTTC.

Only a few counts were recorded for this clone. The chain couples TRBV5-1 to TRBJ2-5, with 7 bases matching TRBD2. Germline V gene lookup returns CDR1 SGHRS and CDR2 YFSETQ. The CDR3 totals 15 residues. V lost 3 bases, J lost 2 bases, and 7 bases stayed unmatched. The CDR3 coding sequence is TGCGCCAGCAGCTGGCGGGGGTGGGGACAAGAGACCCAGTACTTC. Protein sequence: CASSWRGWGQETQYF.

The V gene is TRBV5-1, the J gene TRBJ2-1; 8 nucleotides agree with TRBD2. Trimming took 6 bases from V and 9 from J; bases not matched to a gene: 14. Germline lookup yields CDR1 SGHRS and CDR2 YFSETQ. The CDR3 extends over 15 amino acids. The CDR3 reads CASTVTSEPAGEQFF. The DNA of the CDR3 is TGCGCCAGCACCGTGACTAGCGAACCAGCGGGTGAGCAGTTCTTC.

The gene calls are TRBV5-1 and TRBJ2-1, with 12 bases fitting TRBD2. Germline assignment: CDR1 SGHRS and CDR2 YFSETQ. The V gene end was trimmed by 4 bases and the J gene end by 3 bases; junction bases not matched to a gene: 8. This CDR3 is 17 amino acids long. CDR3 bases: TGCGCCAGCAGCATGACGACTAGCGGGAGACTCTACAATGAGCAGTTCTTC. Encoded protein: CASSMTTSGRLYNEQFF.

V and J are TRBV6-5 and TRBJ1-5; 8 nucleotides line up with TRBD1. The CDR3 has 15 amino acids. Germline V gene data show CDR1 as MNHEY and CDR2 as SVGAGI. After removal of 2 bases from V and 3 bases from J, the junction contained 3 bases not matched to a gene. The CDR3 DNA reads TGTGCCAGCAGTTACCGACAGGGGATCAATCAGCCCCAGCATTTT. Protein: CASSYRQGINQPQHF.

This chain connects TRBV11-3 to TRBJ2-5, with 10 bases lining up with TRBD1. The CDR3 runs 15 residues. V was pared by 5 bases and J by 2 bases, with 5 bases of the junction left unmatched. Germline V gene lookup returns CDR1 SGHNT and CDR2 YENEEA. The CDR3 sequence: CASSTGQGEQETQYF. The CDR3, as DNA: TGTGCCAGCAGCACCGGACAGGGGGAACAAGAGACCCAGTACTTC.

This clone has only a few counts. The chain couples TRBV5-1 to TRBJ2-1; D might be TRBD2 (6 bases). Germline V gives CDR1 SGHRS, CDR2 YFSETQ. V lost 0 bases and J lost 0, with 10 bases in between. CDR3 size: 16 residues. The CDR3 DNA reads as TGCGCCAGCAGCTTGGGACTAGTGAGCTCCTACAATGAGCAGTTCTTC. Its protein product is CASSLGLVSSYNEQFF. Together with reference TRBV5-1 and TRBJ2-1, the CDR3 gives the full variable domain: KAGVTQTPRYLIKTRGQQVTLSCSPISGHRSVSWYQQTPGQGLQFLFEYFSETQRNKGNFPGRFSGRQFSNSRSEMNVSTLELGDSALYLCASSLGLVSSYNEQFFGPGTRLTVL.

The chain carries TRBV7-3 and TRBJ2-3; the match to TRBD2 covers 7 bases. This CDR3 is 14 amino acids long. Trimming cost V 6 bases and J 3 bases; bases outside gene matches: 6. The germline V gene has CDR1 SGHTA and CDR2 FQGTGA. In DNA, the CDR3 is TGTGCCAGCAGTCGGGGGGTCGGAACAGATACGCAGTATTTT. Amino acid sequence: CASSRGVGTDTQYF.

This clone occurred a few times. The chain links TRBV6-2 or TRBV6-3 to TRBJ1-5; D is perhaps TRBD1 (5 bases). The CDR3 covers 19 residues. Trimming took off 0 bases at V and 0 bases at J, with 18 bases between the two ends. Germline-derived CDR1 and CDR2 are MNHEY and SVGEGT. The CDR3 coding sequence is TGTGCCAGCAGTTACTCGATGGGGCTCGAGTCCCCTAGCAATCAGCCCCAGCATTTT. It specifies CASSYSMGLESPSNQPQHF.

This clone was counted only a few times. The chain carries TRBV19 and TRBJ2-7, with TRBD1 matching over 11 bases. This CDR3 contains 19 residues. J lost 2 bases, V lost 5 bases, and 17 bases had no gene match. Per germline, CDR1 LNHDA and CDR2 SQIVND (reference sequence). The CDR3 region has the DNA TGTGCCAGTAGTCCCGAGCGTTCAATTTCGGGACAGGGGGCCTACGAGCAGTACTTC. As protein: CASSPERSISGQGAYEQYF. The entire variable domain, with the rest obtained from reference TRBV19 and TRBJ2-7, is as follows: DGGITQSPKYLFRKEGQNVTLSCEQNLNHDAMYWYRQDPGQGLRLIYYSQIVNDFQKGDIAEGYSVSREKKESFPLTVTSAQKNPTAFYLCASSPERSISGQGAYEQYFGPGTRLTVT.

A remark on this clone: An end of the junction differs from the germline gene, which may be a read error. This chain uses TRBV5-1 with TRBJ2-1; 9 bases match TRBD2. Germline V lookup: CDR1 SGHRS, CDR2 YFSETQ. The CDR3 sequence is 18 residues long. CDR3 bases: TGCGCCAGCACCTTGGGGACTAGCAAAAGGGGGCTCCACAATGAGCAGTTCTTC. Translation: CASTLGTSKRGLHNEQFF. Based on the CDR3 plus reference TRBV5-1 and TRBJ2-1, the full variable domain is KAGVTQTPRYLIKTRGQQVTLSCSPISGHRSVSWYQQTPGQGLQFLFEYFSETQRNKGNFPGRFSGRQFSNSRSEMNVSTLELGDSALYLCASTLGTSKRGLHNEQFFGPGTRLTVL.

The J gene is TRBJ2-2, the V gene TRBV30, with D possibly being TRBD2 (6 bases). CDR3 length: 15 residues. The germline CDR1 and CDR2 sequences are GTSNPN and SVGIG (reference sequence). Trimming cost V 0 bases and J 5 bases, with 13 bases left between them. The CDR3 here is CAWSVAAGGTGELFF. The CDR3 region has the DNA TGTGCCTGGAGTGTCGCAGCAGGAGGGACCGGGGAGCTGTTTTTT.

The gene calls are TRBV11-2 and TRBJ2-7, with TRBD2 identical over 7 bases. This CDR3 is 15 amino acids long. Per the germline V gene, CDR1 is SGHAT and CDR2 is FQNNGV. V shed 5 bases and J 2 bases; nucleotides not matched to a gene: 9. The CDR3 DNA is TGTGCCAGCAGCCCACGAAGGCTAGCGGCCTACGAGCAGTACTTC. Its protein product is CASSPRRLAAYEQYF.

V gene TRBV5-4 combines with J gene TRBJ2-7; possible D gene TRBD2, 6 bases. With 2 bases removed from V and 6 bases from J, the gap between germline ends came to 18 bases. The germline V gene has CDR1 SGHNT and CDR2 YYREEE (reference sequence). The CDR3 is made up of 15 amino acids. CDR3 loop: CASSLRAGGFGEQYF. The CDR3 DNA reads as TGTGCCAGCAGCTTAAGAGCGGGTGGATTCGGCGAGCAGTACTTC. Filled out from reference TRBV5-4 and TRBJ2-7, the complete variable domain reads ETGVTQSPTHLIKTRGQQVTLRCSSQSGHNTVSWYQQALGQGPQFIFQYYREEENGRGNFPPRFSGLQFPNYSSELNVNALELDDSALYLCASSLRAGGFGEQYFGPGTRLTVT.

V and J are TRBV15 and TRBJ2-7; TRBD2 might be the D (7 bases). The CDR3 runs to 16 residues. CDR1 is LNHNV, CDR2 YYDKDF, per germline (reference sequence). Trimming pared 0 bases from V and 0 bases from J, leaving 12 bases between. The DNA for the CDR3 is TGTGCCACCAGCAGAGACAAGGGGGGGCGCTCCTACGAGCAGTACTTC. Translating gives CATSRDKGGRSYEQYF.